This T cell receptor beta chain was obtained from a study of Ad26.COV2.S vaccination and SARS-CoV-2 variants. Whole-study results and caveats: Substantial breadth in spike-specific CD8+ and CD4+ T cell responses was reportedly seen after vaccination.

Sequenced by immunoSEQ multiplex PCR; TCRdb stores in-frame clones only, minus some. Of some 480,000 clones in the sample, approximately 90% were seen once. With 5 bases removed from V and 0 bases from J, the gap between germline ends came to 14 bases. The CDR3 extends over 15 amino acids. Germline CDR1 is SGHVS and CDR2 is FQNEAQ. About this clone: What it binds is not known.

Specified treatment: around 19 received Ad26.COV2.S at low or high dose, single or two shots; roughly five received placebo; per-sample allocation not given. It was on day 63 after the first vaccine or placebo injection that samples were taken. This chain connects TRBV7-8 to TRBJ2-7, with a weak D call TRBD2 (5 bases). Specimen: peripheral blood, collected in a trial of Ad26.COV2.S vaccine versus placebo. The receptor's source is a person between 18 and 59 years old who received the Ad26.COV2.S COVID-19 vaccine or a placebo. CDR3 region: CASSALAHSSYEQYF. The CDR3, as DNA: TGTGCCAGCAGCGCTCTAGCACACTCCTCCTACGAGCAGTACTTC.